Below are 3 T cell receptor beta chains sequenced from a single sample in a study of T cell repertoires in cytomegalovirus infection. No antigen has been assigned to these receptors. Each CDR3 protein gets one entry after TCRdb re-called the reads with MiXCR. Here the sample spans some 54,000 distinct CDR3 sequences, about 20% being singletons. This specimen was CD8+ T cells from cultured PBMCs, taken from culture after CMV antigen stimulation. These receptors were obtained from a human donor in good health (CMV status not recorded). Some clones in this sample may be carry-over from other donors' samples.

The chain recombines TRBV7-2 with TRBJ1-1; D is ambiguous. The CDR3 runs to 16 residues. CDR1 is SGHTA, CDR2 FQGNSA, per germline. V was clipped by 1 base and J by 0 bases, with 12 bases between them. CDR3 in amino acids: CASSLDTHQMNTEAFF. CDR3 coding DNA: TGTGCCAGCAGCTTAGACACACATCAGATGAACACTGAAGCTTTCTTT. The full variable domain, in which reference TRBV7-2 and TRBJ1-1 provide the parts outside the CDR3, is GAGVSQSPSNKVTEKGKDVELRCDPISGHTALYWYRQSLGQGLEFLIYFQGNSAPDKSGLPSDRFSAERTGGSVSTLTIQRTQQEDSAVYLCASSLDTHQMNTEAFFGQGTRLTVV.

This clonotype has more than one count but fewer than ten. This chain links TRBV7-2 with TRBJ1-4; 8 nucleotides line up with TRBD1. CDR1 and CDR2 from the germline V gene are SGHTA and FQGNSA. Unmatched junction bases numbered 3, after V lost 3 bases and J lost 3 bases. The CDR3 has 15 amino acids. CDR3 in DNA: TGTGCCAGCAGCTTGTCGGGACAGGCTAATGAAAAACTGTTTTTT. This sequence encodes CASSLSGQANEKLFF.

This clonotype was seen at least ten times. This sequence joins TRBV12-3 or TRBV12-4 and TRBJ2-3; 7 bases are a match to TRBD2. V dropped 6 bases and J dropped 1; count of bases not matched to a gene: 4. CDR3 length: 14 amino acids. The CDR3 here is CASSPSGGTDTQYF. The CDR3 DNA sequence: TGTGCCAGCAGCCCGAGCGGGGGCACAGATACGCAGTATTTT.